Listed here are 27 T cell receptor beta chains from one sample, sequenced in a study of CD8 T cells in ankylosing spondylitis. Broader study findings: A motif in TCR beta, a set of eight highly homologous variants, appeared characteristic of ankylosing spondylitis blood.

TCRdb fed the 5' RACE reads into MiXCR, producing one record per CDR3 protein. The sample comprises approximately 550,000 distinct CDR3 sequences, 12% of which are singletons, and around 7% rests with the top ten. The antigens for these receptors are not known. The sample consisted of blood, either unsorted or a sorted T cell fraction (not recorded which). Every receptor here comes from a male donor with ankylosing spondylitis.

In this sample, this clonotype turned up many times. CDR3 sequence reads: CASSLPGGGTDTQYF. CDR3 coding DNA: TGCGCCAGCAGCCTCCCCGGGGGCGGCACAGATACGCAGTATTTT. V usage is TRBV5-1 and J usage is TRBJ2-3, with D possibly being TRBD1 or TRBD2 (6 bases each). The CDR3 extends over 15 amino acids. The V end was cut by 4 bases, the J end by 1 base, with 13 bases between. Germline V gene lookup returns CDR1 SGHRS and CDR2 YFSETQ.

This chain joins TRBV12-3 or TRBV12-4 and TRBJ1-2; a possible D gene is TRBD1 (5 bases). The CDR3 loop spans 14 amino acids. V gave up 4 bases and J gave up 3 bases, with 12 bases separating them. CDR3 in amino acids: CASSSSGAYYGYTF. The CDR3 DNA is TGTGCCAGCAGTTCGAGCGGGGCATACTATGGCTACACCTTC.

This clonotype was counted only a few times. J is TRBJ2-3 and V is TRBV20-1; D may be TRBD1 or TRBD2 (5 bases each). Germline lookup yields CDR1 DFQATT and CDR2 SNEGSKA (reference sequence). CDR3 length equals 14 residues. Trimming took off 4 bases at V and 6 bases at J, with 17 bases between the two ends. CDR3 region: CSAKPGPQRDTQYF. The DNA of the CDR3 is TGCAGTGCTAAGCCGGGACCACAAAGGGATACGCAGTATTTT.

The V gene is TRBV7-2, the J gene TRBJ2-2; D is undetermined. This CDR3 comprises 16 residues. CDR1 and CDR2 (germline): SGHTA, FQGNSA. Trimming cost V 5 bases and J 4 bases, with 17 bases left between them. This chain's CDR3 is CASSTPPTWGTGELFF. The CDR3 DNA follows: TGTGCCAGCAGCACCCCCCCGACCTGGGGCACCGGGGAGCTGTTTTTT.

The chain couples TRBV2 to TRBJ2-1; TRBD2 might be the D (6 bases). V dropped 7 bases and J dropped 5 bases, with 21 bases sitting between them. Looked up from germline, CDR1 is SNHLY and CDR2 is FYNNEI. The CDR3 has 16 residues. The CDR3: CASIYSPGLGNNEQFF. CDR3 coding DNA: TGTGCCAGCATATACTCCCCGGGACTTGGGAACAATGAGCAGTTCTTC.

This clonotype was counted only a few times. CDR3 DNA: TGCAGTGCTAGTGGAGTCCACGAGCAGTACTTC. Its protein product is CSASGVHEQYF. The J gene is TRBJ2-7, the V gene TRBV20-1, with no clear D. V was trimmed by 3 bases and J by 5 bases, leaving 8 bases between them. Germline values: CDR1 DFQATT, CDR2 SNEGSKA (reference sequence). The CDR3 loop spans 11 amino acids.

The V call is TRBV18, the J call TRBJ1-4; D gene uncertain. In germline, CDR1 is KGHSH, CDR2 LQKENI. The CDR3 length is 16 residues. Trimming pared 0 bases from V and 6 bases from J, leaving 14 bases between. CDR3: CASSPPPDYLYEKLFF. The CDR3 DNA reads as TGTGCCAGCTCACCACCCCCGGACTATCTCTATGAAAAACTGTTTTTT.

The chain joins TRBV20-1 to TRBJ2-7; D is unclear. Germline CDR1 is DFQATT and CDR2 is SNEGSKA (reference sequence). V was clipped by 6 bases and J by 3 bases, with 12 bases between them. The CDR3 length is 12 residues. The CDR3 DNA sequence: TGCAGTGCGGGCAGAAATTTCTACGAGCAGTACTTC. Encoded protein: CSAGRNFYEQYF.

The chain has TRBV7-9 and TRBJ2-3; unclear D gene. The V end was cut by 5 bases, the J end by 4 bases, with 13 bases between. CDR3 size: 14 residues. Germline assignment: CDR1 SEHNR and CDR2 FQNEAQ (reference sequence). This chain's CDR3 is CASSIKDHSDTQYF. The DNA for the CDR3 is TGTGCCAGCAGCATAAAGGACCACTCAGATACGCAGTATTTT. The whole variable domain, filled in from reference TRBV7-9 and TRBJ2-3, reads DTGVSQNPRHKITKRGQNVTFRCDPISEHNRLYWYRQTLGQGPEFLTYFQNEAQLEKSRLLSDRFSAERPKGSFSTLEIQRTEQGDSAMYLCASSIKDHSDTQYFGPGTRLTVL.

This clonotype was seen at least ten times. The chain carries TRBV29-1 and TRBJ2-1; 7 bases map to TRBD1. The CDR3 is 16 residues long. Unmatched junction bases numbered 13, after V lost 1 base and J lost 7 bases. CDR1 SQVTM and CDR2 ANQGSEA come from the germline V gene. The CDR3 is CSVEVWRTGIKNEQFF. The CDR3 nucleotides read TGCAGCGTTGAAGTTTGGCGGACAGGTATTAAAAATGAGCAGTTCTTC.

The chain is built from TRBV25-1 and TRBJ2-2; TRBD1 aligns across 9 bases. The CDR3 runs 14 residues. Germline CDR1 and CDR2: MGHDK and SYGVNS. The V and J ends lost 3 bases and 11 bases, in that order; junction bases with no gene match: 7. CDR3 amino acids: CASSDAGTGNELFF. The CDR3 DNA is TGTGCCAGCAGTGATGCCGGGACAGGGAATGAGCTGTTTTTT.

This clonotype has ten or more counts. This chain joins TRBV5-1 and TRBJ1-5, with 9 bases that match TRBD1. This CDR3 has 15 residues. V lost 3 bases, J lost 2 bases, and 3 bases stayed unmatched. Germline V gives CDR1 SGHRS, CDR2 YFSETQ. The CDR3 loop reads CASSWGQGGNQPQHF. Written as DNA, the CDR3 is TGCGCCAGCAGCTGGGGACAGGGCGGCAATCAGCCCCAGCATTTT. The full variable domain, rest sourced from reference TRBV5-1 and TRBJ1-5, is KAGVTQTPRYLIKTRGQQVTLSCSPISGHRSVSWYQQTPGQGLQFLFEYFSETQRNKGNFPGRFSGRQFSNSRSEMNVSTLELGDSALYLCASSWGQGGNQPQHFGDGTRLSIL.

Only a few counts were recorded for this clonotype. The V gene is TRBV6-1, the J gene TRBJ1-1, with a tentative D call TRBD1 (5 bases). CDR1 is MNHNS, CDR2 SASEGT, per germline. There are 13 residues in the CDR3. V gave up 8 bases and J gave up 7 bases, with 17 bases separating them. For the CDR3, the DNA is TGTGCCAGCTATGGACTTCCGAGGGGTGAAGCTTTCTTT. The encoded protein is CASYGLPRGEAFF.

This clonotype was seen ten or more times. The chain employs TRBV5-1 and TRBJ2-1; D not resolved. V lost 0 bases and J 0 bases, leaving 7 bases between the germline ends. The CDR3 is made up of 15 amino acids. The germline V gene encodes CDR1 SGHRS and CDR2 YFSETQ. The CDR3 region is CASSLESSSYNEQFF. The CDR3 DNA is TGCGCCAGCAGCTTGGAGTCCAGCTCCTACAATGAGCAGTTCTTC.

The table lists this clonotype with a few counts. CDR3 sequence reads: CATSLSGVPSYNEQFF. The DNA for the CDR3 is TGTGCCACCAGCCTTAGCGGAGTACCTTCCTACAATGAGCAGTTCTTC. V gene TRBV24-1 combines with J gene TRBJ2-1; D is possibly TRBD2 (6 bases). The length of the CDR3 is 16 residues. CDR1 and CDR2 from the germline V gene are KGHDR and SFDVKD. Trimming shortened V by 7 bases and J by 1 base, and 16 bases separated the two germline ends.

In this sample, this clonotype turned up many times. The rearrangement joins TRBV20-1 to TRBJ1-1, with D uncertain. V was clipped by 6 bases and J by 4 bases, with 15 bases between them. From germline, CDR1 is DFQATT and CDR2 SNEGSKA (reference sequence). The CDR3 has 13 residues. CDR3 coding DNA: TGCAGTGCCCCCCCCCCTCCCCGCACTGAAGCTTTCTTT. Translated: CSAPPPPRTEAFF.

This clonotype has just a few counts. The rearrangement joins TRBV7-9 to TRBJ1-3; D unclear. Looked up from germline, CDR1 is SEHNR and CDR2 is FQNEAQ (reference sequence). The CDR3 totals 15 residues. Deletions cut 0 bases from V and 2 bases from J, with 8 bases between. CDR3 protein: CASSLAGQTGNTIYF. As DNA, the CDR3 is TGTGCCAGCAGCTTAGCAGGGCAAACTGGAAACACCATATATTTT.

The chain uses TRBV5-5 and TRBJ2-5; D may be TRBD1 or TRBD2 (5 bases each). CDR3 size: 15 residues. Between the trimmed V and J ends, which lost 0 bases and 4 bases, there was a span of 13 bases. Germline CDR1 is SGHKS and CDR2 is YYEKEE (reference sequence). CDR3 loop: CASSLGGVGGETQYF. DNA for the CDR3: TGTGCCAGCAGCTTGGGTGGGGTTGGGGGAGAGACCCAGTACTTC. The whole variable domain, remainder taken from reference TRBV5-5 and TRBJ2-5, is DAGVTQSPTHLIKTRGQQVTLRCSPISGHKSVSWYQQVLGQGPQFIFQYYEKEERGRGNFPDRFSARQFPNYSSELNVNALLLGDSALYLCASSLGGVGGETQYFGPGTRLLVL.

This sequence joins TRBV4-2 and TRBJ2-1; possible D gene TRBD2, 6 bases. The germline CDR1 and CDR2 sequences are LGHNA and YNFKEQ. The CDR3 has 16 amino acids. Trimming stripped 0 bases from V and 12 bases from J, with 21 bases between. CDR3 sequence (DNA): TGTGCCAGCAGCCAAGATCGAGGGGACTTTATGAGCGGGCAGTTCTTC. It specifies CASSQDRGDFMSGQFF.

This chain joins TRBV6-1 and TRBJ2-7; D uncertain. Trimming took off 2 bases at V and 2 bases at J, with 10 bases between the two ends. This CDR3 contains 14 residues. Germline values: CDR1 MNHNS, CDR2 SASEGT. As DNA, the CDR3 is TGTGCCAGCAGTGAACTCGGCTATACCTACGAGCAGTACGTC. As protein: CASSELGYTYEQYV.

The CDR3 DNA sequence: TGCGCCAGCAGCCCCGGACAGGGGATATCTTACAATGAGCAGTTCTTC. This codes for CASSPGQGISYNEQFF. This chain connects TRBV5-1 to TRBJ2-1, with 9 bases that match TRBD1. Germline V lookup: CDR1 SGHRS, CDR2 YFSETQ. The V segment lost 4 bases and the J segment 4 bases; nucleotides outside the gene matches: 9. This CDR3 has 16 residues.

In its sample, this clonotype was seen many times. V is TRBV6-1 and J is TRBJ2-2; 8 bases line up with TRBD2. This CDR3 spans 17 amino acids. Looked up from germline, CDR1 is MNHNS and CDR2 is SASEGT. J lost 3 bases, V lost 7 bases, and 13 bases had no gene match. This CDR3 reads CASTKEILAGDTGELFF. In DNA form, the CDR3 reads TGTGCCAGCACCAAAGAGATTCTAGCGGGTGACACCGGGGAGCTGTTTTTT.

The chain carries TRBV5-1 and TRBJ2-2, with D possibly matching TRBD2 (6 bases). In germline, CDR1 is SGHRS, CDR2 YFSETQ. V lost 0 bases and J lost 7, with 10 bases in between. The length of the CDR3 is 14 residues. CDR3 nucleotide sequence: TGCGCCAGCAGCTTGGGGCTGGACTACGGGGAGCTGTTTTTT. Translation: CASSLGLDYGELFF.

At least ten counts were recorded for this clonotype. The chain links TRBV11-2 to TRBJ2-7; tentative D call: TRBD2 (5 bases). The V end lost 3 bases, the J end lost 2 bases, and 14 bases lay between the germline ends. This CDR3 is 15 amino acids long. Germline V gene lookup returns CDR1 SGHAT and CDR2 FQNNGV. Here the CDR3 DNA reads TGTGCCAGCAGCTTCGGGCTAGCCGGTGCCTACGAGCAGTACTTC. As protein: CASSFGLAGAYEQYF.

The rearrangement links TRBV19 to TRBJ2-1; weak D call: TRBD2 (7 bases). The V gene lost 2 bases and the J gene lost 6 bases, with 17 bases spanning the gap. The CDR3 consists of 16 residues. CDR1 and CDR2 (germline): LNHDA, SQIVND (reference sequence). The CDR3 here is CASSIRGASVGNEQFF. The CDR3 coding sequence is TGTGCCAGTAGTATACGGGGGGCTAGCGTCGGCAATGAGCAGTTCTTC.

This clonotype was picked up many times. The chain links TRBV12-3 or TRBV12-4 to TRBJ2-3; no clear D. There are 15 residues in the CDR3. With 6 bases removed from V and 1 base from J, the gap between germline ends came to 14 bases. In nucleotides, the CDR3 is TGTGCCAGCAGACAACTTCAGCGTGGCACAGATACGCAGTATTTT. This translates into CASRQLQRGTDTQYF.

A few counts support this clonotype. The genes are TRBV2 and TRBJ2-7, with TRBD1 identical over 7 bases. The ends lost 8 bases at V and 1 base at J; junction bases unmatched: 8. CDR1 is SNHLY, CDR2 FYNNEI, per germline. The CDR3 spans 14 residues. The CDR3: CASQPGTASYEQYF. CDR3 in DNA: TGTGCCAGCCAACCCGGGACAGCTTCCTACGAGCAGTACTTC.